Below are 18 T cell receptor beta chains sequenced from a single sample in a study of OX40 agonist ivuxolimab in advanced cancers. TCRdb's table, derived via immunoSEQ multiplex PCR, lists solely in-frame clones and lacks some. The table shows 50,000 or so clones, with over 80% occurring only once. This specimen was CD4+ or CD8+ T cells sorted from blood, taken in a trial of the OX40 agonist ivuxolimab. These receptors all stem from an adult with an advanced solid tumor such as melanoma, head and neck, liver or kidney cancer.

Details on this clone: Mismatch with germline at one junction end may stem from a read error. The rearrangement joins TRBV7-9 to TRBJ2-2; tentatively, D is TRBD2 (6 bases). This CDR3 region has 14 residues. Germline CDR1 SEHNR, CDR2 FQNEAQ (reference sequence). CDR3 protein: CALRELANTGELFF. The CDR3 DNA reads TGTGCCCTAAGGGAGCTAGCGAATACCGGGGAGCTGTTTTTT.

This clone was seen a few times. The chain is built from TRBV28 and TRBJ1-2; 7 bases agree with TRBD1. The length of the CDR3 is 15 residues. The V and J ends lost 2 bases and 2 bases, in that order; junction bases with no gene match: 5. Looked up from germline, CDR1 is MDHEN and CDR2 is SYDVKM. In DNA, the CDR3 is TGTGCCAGCAGTTTAGCTACAGGGGTGAACTATGGCTACACCTTC. It yields the protein CASSLATGVNYGYTF.

This rearrangement joins TRBV5-1 to TRBJ2-1, with a possible D match to TRBD1 (6 bases). Germline V gene lookup returns CDR1 SGHRS and CDR2 YFSETQ. CDR3 length equals 16 residues. V lost 3 bases to trimming and J lost 1 base, with 14 bases between them. CDR3 nucleotide sequence: TGCGCCAGCAGCTGGGTAGCAGGGGAGTCCTACAATGAGCAGTTCTTC. Translation gives CASSWVAGESYNEQFF.

This chain joins TRBV7-9 and TRBJ2-7; the D gene is possibly TRBD1 (5 bases). There are 13 residues in the CDR3. The V end lost 6 bases, the J end lost 2 bases, and 11 bases lay between the germline ends. Germline assignment: CDR1 SEHNR and CDR2 FQNEAQ (reference sequence). The CDR3 protein is CASSPDSTYEQYF. The CDR3 DNA follows: TGTGCCAGCAGTCCCGACAGTACCTACGAGCAGTACTTC.

This clone was recorded once. The V gene is TRBV25-1, the J gene TRBJ1-2, with a weak D call TRBD1 (5 bases). V was trimmed by 4 bases and J by 4 bases, leaving 10 bases between them. CDR1 and CDR2 from the germline V gene are MGHDK and SYGVNS. The CDR3 runs 13 residues. CDR3 coding DNA: TGTGCCAGCAGTGCGGGGACGGCCTATGGCTACACCTTC. It is translated as CASSAGTAYGYTF.

This chain links TRBV19 with TRBJ1-2; 9 nucleotides line up with TRBD1. The CDR3 contains 11 residues. V was pared by 8 bases and J by 7 bases, with 2 bases of the junction left unmatched. Germline assignment: CDR1 LNHDA and CDR2 SQIVND (reference sequence). This CDR3 reads CASEQGAGYTF. CDR3 coding DNA: TGTGCCAGTGAACAGGGGGCTGGCTACACCTTC.

This sequence joins TRBV6-5 and TRBJ2-5; TRBD2 aligns across 7 bases. The closer fit of TRBJ2-7 to the DNA end suggests the J call may be wrong. The germline V gene encodes CDR1 MNHEY and CDR2 SVGAGI. The CDR3 contains 16 residues. CDR3 bases: TGTGCCAGCAGTTACTCGACGGGGGAGGGGTCCTACGAGCAGTACTTC. Translation gives CASSYSTGEGSYEQYF.

The rearrangement links TRBV27 to TRBJ2-1; D remains ambiguous. Germline-derived CDR1 and CDR2 are MNHEY and SMNVEV (reference sequence). The CDR3 totals 13 residues. V lost 3 bases and J 6 bases, leaving 9 bases between the germline ends. The CDR3 DNA reads as TGTGCCAGCAGTTTCAACGGATTCAATGAGCAGTTCTTC. It yields the protein CASSFNGFNEQFF.

The chain uses TRBV7-9 and TRBJ2-2; possible D gene TRBD2, 6 bases. Trimming cost V 5 bases and J 0 bases, with 13 bases left between them. The germline V gene has CDR1 SEHNR and CDR2 FQNEAQ (reference sequence). The CDR3 loop spans 16 amino acids. The CDR3 nucleotides are TGTGCCAGCAGCGCTAGCGAATCGGCGAACACCGGGGAGCTGTTTTTT. This sequence encodes CASSASESANTGELFF. The variable domain in full, completed from reference TRBV7-9 and TRBJ2-2, reads DTGVSQNPRHKITKRGQNVTFRCDPISEHNRLYWYRQTLGQGPEFLTYFQNEAQLEKSRLLSDRFSAERPKGSFSTLEIQRTEQGDSAMYLCASSASESANTGELFFGEGSRLTVL.

In its sample, this clone was seen once. The rearrangement joins TRBV13 to TRBJ2-7; D unclear. The CDR3 consists of 15 residues. Germline V gives CDR1 PRHDT, CDR2 FYEKMQ (reference sequence). The V gene lost 5 bases and the J gene lost 3 bases, with 17 bases spanning the gap. The CDR3: CASSPTSTPLYEQYF. The CDR3 DNA reads as TGTGCCAGCAGCCCAACTTCTACCCCCCTCTACGAGCAGTACTTC.

The chain joins TRBV7-6 to TRBJ2-3; D is ambiguous. The V gene lost 1 base and the J gene lost 0 bases, with 8 bases spanning the gap. The germline V gene encodes CDR1 SGHVS and CDR2 FNYEAQ. CDR3 length equals 15 residues. The CDR3 DNA is TGTGCCAGCAGCTTAGTATTAGCTAGCACAGATACGCAGTATTTT. This sequence encodes CASSLVLASTDTQYF.

The genes are TRBV20-1 and TRBJ1-1; no definite D call. Germline lookup yields CDR1 DFQATT and CDR2 SNEGSKA (reference sequence). The V end lost 6 bases, the J end lost 1 base, and 6 bases lay between the germline ends. The CDR3 runs 11 residues. The CDR3 reads CSAGPNTEAFF. For the CDR3, the DNA is TGCAGTGCCGGACCGAACACTGAAGCTTTCTTT.

The chain recombines TRBV19 with TRBJ2-7, with 7 bases identical to TRBD1. Germline V gene data show CDR1 as LNHDA and CDR2 as SQIVND (reference sequence). Losses at the gene ends were 5 bases for V and 6 bases for J; bases not matched to a gene: 4. CDR3 size: 12 residues. CDR3 protein: CASSPGTAEQYF. The DNA for the CDR3 is TGTGCCAGTAGTCCAGGGACAGCCGAGCAGTACTTC.

This chain connects TRBV5-6 to TRBJ1-2; no clear D gene. This CDR3 is 12 amino acids long. From germline, CDR1 is SGHDT and CDR2 YYEEEE. The ends were cut back, 0 bases at V and 8 bases at J, with 8 bases in the middle. The CDR3 region has the DNA TGTGCCAGCAGCTTGGGTATCCGGGGCTACACCTTC. Translated: CASSLGIRGYTF.

This sequence joins TRBV27 and TRBJ2-1; D is uncertain. Germline lookup yields CDR1 MNHEY and CDR2 SMNVEV (reference sequence). The CDR3 runs 15 residues. V lost 3 bases and J lost 0, with 9 bases in between. CDR3 sequence: CASSFTISSYNEQFF. In DNA form, the CDR3 reads TGTGCCAGCAGTTTTACGATTAGCTCCTACAATGAGCAGTTCTTC.

This rearrangement joins TRBV5-6 to TRBJ1-5; D gene ambiguous. The CDR3 is made up of 12 amino acids. V was clipped by 2 bases and J by 6 bases, with 6 bases between them. Per germline, CDR1 SGHDT and CDR2 YYEEEE. This chain's CDR3 is CASSFDGQPQHF. CDR3 coding DNA: TGTGCCAGCAGCTTTGATGGTCAGCCCCAGCATTTT.

This chain connects TRBV6-5 to TRBJ2-7, with 11 bases identical to TRBD1. The germline CDR1 and CDR2 sequences are MNHEY and SVGAGI. The CDR3 extends over 13 amino acids. V was clipped by 7 bases and J by 6 bases; unmatched bases: 5. In DNA form, the CDR3 reads TGTGCCAGCAACGGAGGGACAGGGGGCGAGCAGTACTTC. As protein: CASNGGTGGEQYF.

J is TRBJ2-3 and V is TRBV7-3; D is unresolved. This CDR3 contains 13 residues. Germline V gene sequence: CDR1 SGHTA, CDR2 FQGTGA. Trimming left V 4 bases short and J 0 bases short, with 5 bases between. The CDR3, as DNA: TGTGCCAGCAGCTCCGCTAGCACAGATACGCAGTATTTT. Translation gives CASSSASTDTQYF.